Shown below are 2 T cell receptor beta chains from a single sample sequenced in a study of T cell repertoires in cytomegalovirus infection. Their antigen targets remain unknown. TCRdb itself ran the reads through MiXCR, one entry per CDR3 protein. The sample gives more than 250,000 distinct CDR3 sequences, around 25% of which show up once; approximately 12% is in the top ten. This specimen was cultured PBMCs, taken from culture after CMV antigen stimulation. The receptors derive from a human donor in good health (CMV status not recorded). Some clones in this sample may be carry-over from other donors' samples.

The rearrangement joins TRBV19 to TRBJ2-3; tentatively, D is TRBD1 or TRBD2 (5 bases each). With 2 bases removed from V and 4 bases from J, the gap between germline ends came to 16 bases. The germline CDR1 and CDR2 sequences are LNHDA and SQIVND (reference sequence). The CDR3 spans 16 residues. The CDR3: CASSIWQGQRSDTQYF. CDR3 nucleotide sequence: TGTGCCAGTAGTATATGGCAGGGTCAGCGGTCAGATACGCAGTATTTT. The full variable domain, rest sourced from reference TRBV19 and TRBJ2-3, is DGGITQSPKYLFRKEGQNVTLSCEQNLNHDAMYWYRQDPGQGLRLIYYSQIVNDFQKGDIAEGYSVSREKKESFPLTVTSAQKNPTAFYLCASSIWQGQRSDTQYFGPGTRLTVL.

This clonotype was counted ten times or more. The rearrangement joins TRBV7-3 to TRBJ2-2, with 8 bases that match TRBD1. Unmatched junction bases numbered 6, after V lost 5 bases and J lost 4 bases. This CDR3 region has 15 residues. CDR1 is SGHTA, CDR2 FQGTGA, per germline. The CDR3 DNA follows: TGTGCCAGCAGCCTAGACAGGGGTGGCACCGGGGAGCTGTTTTTT. Amino acid sequence: CASSLDRGGTGELFF. Based on the CDR3 plus reference TRBV7-3 and TRBJ2-2, the full variable domain is GAGVSQTPSNKVTEKGKYVELRCDPISGHTALYWYRQSLGQGPEFLIYFQGTGAADDSGLPNDRFFAVRPEGSVSTLKIQRTERGDSAVYLCASSLDRGGTGELFFGEGSRLTVL.